A selection of T cell receptor beta chains follows, all from one sample in a study of T-cell reconstitution after alpha-beta-depleted transplantation in children. TCRdb re-called the PCR reads through MiXCR, storing one row per CDR3 protein. The profile shows around 370,000 distinct CDR3 sequences, 15% to 20% of them singletons. The sequences come from PBMCs, mostly from graft donor cells, collected 360 days after TCRalphabeta/CD19-depleted stem cell transplant. All receptors come from a male patient aged 2 to 10 who had a stem cell transplant for acute lymphoblastic leukemia, so the T cells may come from the graft donor. The CDR3 runs from the conserved cysteine through the conserved F or W. D genes are given only for firm matches. Rows may omit the clone size; those that give it use once, few, many or a size class.

v_gene	d_gene	j_gene	abundance	CDR3aa	CDR3nt
TRBV7-3	.	TRBJ2-1	many	CASRGPDNEQFF	TGTGCCAGCCGCGGGCCCGACAATGAGCAGTTCTTC
TRBV18	TRBD2	TRBJ2-1	.	CASSPSGLAGGPGEQFF	TGTGCCAGCTCACCTTCCGGGCTAGCGGGAGGGCCTGGTGAGCAGTTCTTC
TRBV4-2	.	TRBJ2-5	.	CASSQEGGRETQYF	TGTGCCAGCAGCCAAGAAGGCGGGCGGGAGACCCAGTACTTC
TRBV12-3/TRBV12-4	TRBD1	TRBJ2-1	many	CASSPGQGRSDEQFF	TGTGCCAGCAGTCCGGGACAGGGAAGAAGTGATGAGCAGTTCTTC
TRBV6-2/TRBV6-3	TRBD2	TRBJ2-1	.	CASSYSPAGFSYNEQFF	TGTGCCAGCAGTTACTCCCCAGCGGGATTCTCCTACAATGAGCAGTTCTTC
TRBV30	.	TRBJ2-7	few	CAWSVLGYEQYF	TGTGCCTGGAGTGTACTAGGCTACGAGCAGTACTTC
TRBV27	TRBD2	TRBJ2-1	.	CASSLRDPPLAGVDVFNEQFF	TGTGCCAGCAGTTTACGGGACCCACCCTTAGCGGGAGTGGATGTATTCAATGAGCAGTTCTTC
TRBV15	.	TRBJ2-5	.	CATSRLRQETQYF	TGTGCCACCAGCAGACTACGTCAAGAGACCCAGTACTTC
TRBV28	.	TRBJ2-2	many	CASTQGGPPNTGELFF	TGTGCCAGCACCCAGGGGGGACCTCCGAACACCGGGGAGCTGTTTTTT
TRBV7-9	.	TRBJ1-1	few	CASSWTGGTEAFF	TGTGCCAGCAGCTGGACGGGGGGGACTGAAGCTTTCTTT
TRBV4-3	TRBD2	TRBJ2-1	many	CASSQDWGTKNEQFF	TGCGCCAGCAGCCAAGATTGGGGGACTAAGAATGAGCAGTTCTTC
TRBV9	.	TRBJ2-6	few	CASSPLGLYSGANVLTF	TGTGCCAGCAGCCCCCTAGGATTGTACTCTGGGGCCAACGTCCTGACTTTC
TRBV28	TRBD1	TRBJ2-1	few	CASSLGDRGFF	TGTGCCAGCAGTTTGGGGGACAGGGGTTTCTTC
TRBV28	.	TRBJ2-7	.	CGSRTLLRKSSYEQYF	TGTGGCAGCAGGACCCTCTTGCGGAAAAGCTCCTACGAGCAGTACTTC
TRBV20-1	TRBD1	TRBJ2-4	few	CSARWDRGHIQYF	TGCAGTGCTAGGTGGGACAGGGGACACATTCAGTACTTC
TRBV20-1	.	TRBJ1-1	.	CSAYDPIGRMGAFF	TGCAGTGCTTACGACCCAATAGGACGGATGGGAGCTTTCTTT
TRBV4-3	.	TRBJ2-7	many	CASSQDLGGYEQYF	TGCGCCAGCAGCCAAGATCTAGGCGGTTACGAGCAGTACTTC
TRBV12-3/TRBV12-4	.	TRBJ2-1	.	CASSFGAGTYNEQFF	TGTGCCAGCAGTTTCGGGGCAGGCACCTACAATGAGCAGTTCTTC
TRBV4-1	TRBD1	TRBJ2-3	many	CASSQEVTGGYTDTQYF	TGCGCCAGCAGCCAAGAGGTCACAGGGGGCTACACAGATACGCAGTATTTT
TRBV7-9	.	TRBJ1-1	few	CASSLAVDTEAFF	TGTGCCAGCAGCTTAGCGGTGGACACTGAAGCTTTCTTT
TRBV30	.	TRBJ2-6	few	CAWSVGGSGANVLTF	TGTGCCTGGAGTGTAGGGGGCTCTGGGGCCAACGTCCTGACTTTC
TRBV3-1	.	TRBJ2-2	.	CASWPGTRNTGELFF	TGTGCCAGCTGGCCCGGGACAAGGAACACCGGGGAGCTGTTTTTT
TRBV27	.	TRBJ1-4	many	CASRTGLLNEKLFF	TGTGCCAGCAGGACGGGACTCCTTAATGAAAAACTGTTTTTT
TRBV29-1	TRBD1	TRBJ2-5	.	CSVAGGDRGRFARGSETQYF	TGCAGCGTTGCTGGTGGGGACAGGGGGCGATTTGCTCGGGGGTCTGAGACCCAGTACTTC